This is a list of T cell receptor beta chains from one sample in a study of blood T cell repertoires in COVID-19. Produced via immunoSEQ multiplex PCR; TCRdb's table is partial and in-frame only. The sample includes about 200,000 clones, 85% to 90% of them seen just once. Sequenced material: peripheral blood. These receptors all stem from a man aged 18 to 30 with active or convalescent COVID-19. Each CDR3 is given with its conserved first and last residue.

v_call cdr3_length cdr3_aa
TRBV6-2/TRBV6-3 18 CASSYLYSLTGGNTEAFF
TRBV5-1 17 CASSLDRLAGVGETQYF
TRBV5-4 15 CASSPPAGPNTEAFF
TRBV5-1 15 CASSLGPVPYNEQFF
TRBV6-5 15 CASCPGSGFSYEQYF
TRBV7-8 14 CASSSPGLAYEQYF
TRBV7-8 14 CASTPAGGPSEAFF
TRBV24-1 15 CATSDPTASYNEQFF
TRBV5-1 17 CASSLGTSGRASETQYF
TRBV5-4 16 CASSSGQGARGNTIYF